A few counts support the clone carrying this TCR beta chain. Its antigen remains unknown. These data originate in a study of T cell repertoires in cytomegalovirus infection. Study-wide background: Both a matching HLA type and CMV infection were indicated by public TCR beta signatures.

TCRdb analysed the reads with MiXCR anew, one entry per CDR3 protein. The sample has hundreds of thousands of distinct CDR3 sequences; roughly 26% are singletons. Whole-study results and caveats: Carriers of CMV and the relevant HLA type were discriminated by public TCR beta frequency.

Per germline, CDR1 ENHRY and CDR2 SYGVKD. The CDR3 is 15 residues long. The V and J ends lost 2 bases and 3 bases, in that order; junction bases with no gene match: 2. This rearrangement joins TRBV10-3 to TRBJ2-3; 10 bases match TRBD2. This clonotype was obtained from a human donor in good health (CMV status not recorded). Some clones in this sample may be carry-over from other donors' samples. The sample was CD8+ T cells from PBMCs. The CDR3 DNA is TGTGCCATCAGTGAGCGAGCGGGAGGGACAGATACGCAGTATTTT. Encoded protein: CAISERAGGTDTQYF.